The clone carrying this T cell receptor beta chain has just a few counts. Its antigen is undetermined. These data originate in a study of CD8+ T cells in alopecia areata. Findings of the study overall: Scalp specimens additionally yield sequences from normal skin's resident alphabeta T cells.

In each case, RNA was isolated and then reverse transcribed into cDNA as the sequencing template. TCRdb keeps only in-frame clones here, not all; method: immunoSEQ multiplex PCR. The table has around 100,000 clones, 55% seen once; the top ten hold 8.5% to 10%. Germline V CDR1 and CDR2: DFQATT, SNEGSKA (reference sequence). The CDR3 totals 9 residues. Deletions cut 5 bases from V and 13 bases from J, with 11 bases between. CD4+ and CD8+ T cells were sorted from PBMCs. This sequence originates from a human donor in good health. Material: CD4+ T cells sorted from blood. The chain recombines TRBV20-1 with TRBJ2-5, with D possibly matching TRBD2 (5 bases). CDR3 protein: CSAGPRGYF. CDR3 sequence (DNA): TGCAGTGCTGGACCACGGGGGTACTTC.